Listed here are 24 T cell receptor beta chains from one sample, sequenced in a study of blood T cell repertoires in COVID-19. Clones were read by immunoSEQ multiplex PCR, and TCRdb kept only the in-frame ones, dropping some. The sample lists approximately 100,000 clones, 85% to 90% occurring once. Input material: peripheral blood. These receptors all stem from a man between 45 and 60 years old with acute or convalescent COVID-19.

The chain is built from TRBV29-1 and TRBJ1-1, with 12 bases identical to TRBD1. The CDR3 runs 16 residues. Germline V CDR1 and CDR2: SQVTM, ANQGSEA. V shed 6 bases and J 4 bases; nucleotides not matched to a gene: 12. The DNA of the CDR3 is TGCAGCGTCGACACCCCGGGACAGGGGGCGGTCACTGAAGCTTTCTTT. Protein: CSVDTPGQGAVTEAFF.

The chain carries TRBV30 and TRBJ2-3; 7 bases agree with TRBD2. This CDR3 spans 11 amino acids. Germline CDR1 and CDR2: GTSNPN and SVGIG (reference sequence). Losses at the gene ends were 8 bases for V and 7 bases for J; bases not matched to a gene: 6. CDR3 sequence reads: CAGASGHTQYF. CDR3 sequence (DNA): TGTGCCGGGGCTAGCGGACATACGCAGTATTTT.

The chain uses TRBV5-8 and TRBJ2-4; 7 nucleotides line up with TRBD2. In germline, CDR1 is SGHTS, CDR2 YDEGEE. CDR3 length: 17 residues. J lost 2 bases, V lost 2 bases, and 10 bases had no gene match. The CDR3 region is CASSFSFAGASKNIQYF. CDR3 sequence (DNA): TGTGCCAGCAGCTTTTCTTTTGCGGGAGCGTCCAAAAACATTCAGTACTTC.

CDR3 amino acids: CASSLADSLHGYTF. CDR3 coding DNA: TGTGCCAGCAGCTTGGCTGACAGCTTACATGGCTACACCTTC. The chain recombines TRBV5-6 with TRBJ1-2; TRBD1 is a possible D gene (5 bases). This CDR3 region has 14 residues. V lost 0 bases and J lost 6, with 12 bases in between. Germline-derived CDR1 and CDR2 are SGHDT and YYEEEE.

DNA for the CDR3: TGTGCCAGCAGTTTTCGGGACAGGGTTGGCGAGCAGTACTTC. Protein sequence: CASSFRDRVGEQYF. The chain couples TRBV28 to TRBJ2-7; 9 nucleotides match TRBD1. CDR1 MDHEN and CDR2 SYDVKM come from the germline V gene. This CDR3 comprises 14 residues. Losses at the gene ends were 3 bases for V and 6 bases for J; bases not matched to a gene: 6.

The chain recombines TRBV7-8 with TRBJ2-7; the match to TRBD2 covers 13 bases. Trimming took 1 base from V and 4 from J; bases not matched to a gene: 1. CDR1 is SGHVS and CDR2 is FQNEAQ in the germline V gene. CDR3 length: 15 amino acids. CDR3 sequence (DNA): TGTGCCAGCAGCTTAGGGACTAGCGGGAGATACGAGCAGTACTTC. This translates into CASSLGTSGRYEQYF.

The chain carries TRBV3-1 (or the pseudogene TRBV3-2) and TRBJ1-1; D gene ambiguous. Germline CDR1 reads LGHDT; CDR2 reads YNNKEL (reference sequence). The CDR3 is 13 amino acids. V shed 5 bases and J shed 6 bases, with 13 bases lying between them. This CDR3 is CASSVIEGAEAFF. In DNA form, the CDR3 reads TGTGCCAGCAGCGTCATTGAGGGCGCTGAAGCTTTCTTT.

This rearrangement joins TRBV10-1 to TRBJ2-7; 9 nucleotides match TRBD1. CDR3 length: 11 amino acids. Germline V gives CDR1 WNHNN, CDR2 SYGVQD (reference sequence). Losses at the gene ends were 10 bases for V and 6 bases for J; bases not matched to a gene: 4. Written as DNA, the CDR3 is TGCGCCACTACGGACAGGGGCGAGCAGTACTTC. It yields the protein CATTDRGEQYF.

The chain joins TRBV24-1 to TRBJ2-1; a weak D match, TRBD2 (6 bases). The CDR3 totals 17 residues. Per germline, CDR1 KGHDR and CDR2 SFDVKD. V shed 7 bases and J shed 1 base, with 19 bases lying between them. CDR3 in DNA: TGTGCCACCAGCGCCCGGACTACAAGCTCTTCCTACAATGAGCAGTTCTTC. Protein: CATSARTTSSSYNEQFF.

The genes are TRBV9 and TRBJ1-2, with D uncertain. From germline, CDR1 is SGDLS and CDR2 YYNGEE. This CDR3 has 12 amino acids. Trimming cost V 3 bases and J 8 bases, with 11 bases left between them. The CDR3: CASSGRAPGYTF. In DNA, the CDR3 is TGTGCCAGCAGCGGGCGGGCGCCGGGCTACACCTTC.

This sequence joins TRBV21-1 and TRBJ1-1. TRBV21-1 is a pseudogene locus. The CDR3 consists of 15 residues. CDR3 sequence: CASSKNPGLNTEAFF. CDR3 DNA: TGTGCCAGCAGCAAAAACCCGGGATTGAACACTGAAGCTTTCTTT.

The rearrangement uses TRBV2 and TRBJ2-7; TRBD1 might be the D (6 bases). Germline V CDR1 and CDR2: SNHLY, FYNNEI. V lost 3 bases to trimming and J lost 2 bases, with 14 bases between them. This CDR3 region has 15 residues. CDR3 DNA: TGTGCCAGCAGTGACCCACAGGGAGCCACCTACGAGCAGTACTTC. Translation gives CASSDPQGATYEQYF.

The rearrangement uses TRBV18 and TRBJ1-5; TRBD1 matches at 8 bases. The germline CDR1 and CDR2 sequences are KGHSH and LQKENI. With 0 bases clipped from V and 0 bases from J, the junction kept 1 base outside the gene matches. The CDR3 covers 16 residues. CDR3 nucleotides: TGTGCCAGCTCACCACCCGGACAGGGTAGCAATCAGCCCCAGCATTTT. Translation gives CASSPPGQGSNQPQHF.

The rearrangement links TRBV6-1 to TRBJ2-2; 12 positions match TRBD2. From germline, CDR1 is MNHNS and CDR2 SASEGT. The CDR3 is 16 residues long. V was pared by 4 bases and J by 4 bases, with 4 bases of the junction left unmatched. CDR3 sequence (DNA): TGTGCCAGCAGTGGACTAGCGGGAGTAAGCACCGGGGAGCTGTTTTTT. The encoded protein is CASSGLAGVSTGELFF.

V and J are TRBV6-5 and TRBJ2-7; D might be TRBD2 (7 bases). The CDR3 consists of 11 residues. With 10 bases removed from V and 6 bases from J, the gap between germline ends came to 13 bases. Germline CDR1 MNHEY, CDR2 SVGAGI. CDR3 sequence (DNA): TGTGCCACCGAGGGGGGGGGCGAGCAGTACTTC. This codes for CATEGGGEQYF.

This clone was detected once. The genes are TRBV27 and TRBJ2-5, with TRBD2 matching 7 bases. Germline CDR1 reads MNHEY; CDR2 reads SMNVEV (reference sequence). The CDR3 runs to 14 residues. CDR3 DNA sequence: TGTGCAGACCCCCGGGACTACCGTCGGGAGACCCAGTACTTC. It yields the protein CADPRDYRRETQYF.

This sequence joins TRBV2 and TRBJ2-5; a weak D match, TRBD2 (5 bases). V was shortened by 1 base and J by 7 bases, with 10 bases between the two germline ends. CDR3 size: 13 residues. Germline V lookup: CDR1 SNHLY, CDR2 FYNNEI. The CDR3 reads CASSEGSRGTQYF. CDR3 nucleotide sequence: TGTGCCAGCAGTGAAGGAAGCCGGGGGACCCAGTACTTC.

As concerns this clone: This clone may be a read error of a much larger clone one base away. The rearrangement uses TRBV7-2 and TRBJ2-1; 8 nucleotides line up with TRBD2. The CDR3 totals 15 residues. Trimming at V came to 4 bases and at J to 6 bases, leaving 8 bases not matched to a gene. Germline lookup yields CDR1 SGHTA and CDR2 FQGNSA. The CDR3 region has the DNA TGTGCCAGCAGCTGGATAACGGGAGGGGGCAATGAGCAGTTCTTC. As protein: CASSWITGGGNEQFF. The full variable domain, with the rest looked up from reference TRBV7-2 and TRBJ2-1, is GAGVSQSPSNKVTEKGKDVELRCDPISGHTALYWYRQSLGQGLEFLIYFQGNSAPDKSGLPSDRFSAERTGGSVSTLTIQRTQQEDSAVYLCASSWITGGGNEQFFGPGTRLTVL.

The count of this clone is one. This chain links TRBV9 with TRBJ2-1; 10 bases are shared with TRBD2. The CDR3 is made up of 15 amino acids. Per the germline V gene, CDR1 is SGDLS and CDR2 is YYNGEE. Germline trimming cut 5 bases from V and 1 base from J; bases unmatched to any gene: 3. This chain's CDR3 is CASSGSGRSYNEQFF. The CDR3 region has the DNA TGTGCCAGCAGTGGTAGCGGGAGGTCCTACAATGAGCAGTTCTTC. Full variable domain (missing parts from reference TRBV9 and TRBJ2-1): DSGVTQTPKHLITATGQRVTLRCSPRSGDLSVYWYQQSLDQGLQFLIQYYNGEERAKGNILERFSAQQFPDLHSELNLSSLELGDSALYFCASSGSGRSYNEQFFGPGTRLTVL.

The chain joins TRBV2 to TRBJ2-1, with D maybe TRBD2 (5 bases). Germline CDR1 SNHLY, CDR2 FYNNEI. V lost 8 bases, J lost 4 bases, and 15 bases lay in between. This CDR3 region has 14 residues. As DNA, the CDR3 is TGTGCCAGCGTGGCCCGCCCGGGGTACAATGAGCAGTTCTTC. This gives the protein CASVARPGYNEQFF.

This clone was seen only a few times. V is TRBV7-9 and J is TRBJ2-1; 9 bases agree with TRBD1. The CDR3 runs 16 residues. Germline values: CDR1 SEHNR, CDR2 FQNEAQ (reference sequence). The V segment lost 5 bases and the J segment 7 bases; nucleotides outside the gene matches: 12. CDR3 amino acids: CASSPRGTGRGNEQFF. CDR3 nucleotide sequence: TGTGCCAGCAGCCCACGCGGGACAGGGAGAGGGAATGAGCAGTTCTTC.

This clone was seen only once. The chain joins TRBV12-3 or TRBV12-4 to TRBJ2-7, with TRBD2 identical over 11 bases. J was trimmed by 7 bases and V by 5 bases; bases with no gene match: 4. The CDR3 extends over 13 amino acids. The CDR3 reads CASSPRLAGEQYF. The CDR3 bases are TGTGCCAGCAGTCCCCGACTAGCGGGGGAGCAGTACTTC.

The rearrangement uses TRBV27 and TRBJ2-1; 8 bases are a match to TRBD1. The CDR3 has 17 residues. V shed 5 bases, J shed 11 bases, and the junction held 20 bases outside the gene matches. CDR1 and CDR2 (germline): MNHEY, SMNVEV (reference sequence). The CDR3 loop reads CASSTLSGGAGGPKQFF. The CDR3, as DNA: TGTGCCAGCAGTACTTTATCAGGGGGCGCCGGGGGACCTAAGCAGTTCTTC.

V usage is TRBV6-4 and J usage is TRBJ2-2, with 7 bases aligning to TRBD1. J was trimmed by 4 bases and V by 5 bases; bases with no gene match: 22. The CDR3 consists of 20 residues. Looked up from germline, CDR1 is MRHNA and CDR2 is SNTAGT. The DNA for the CDR3 is TGTGCCAGCAGTCTTCGACAGGGAGCCAACATTAGGACGTCCACCGGGGAGCTGTTTTTT. This encodes CASSLRQGANIRTSTGELFF.